The rows below give T cell receptor beta chains drawn from one sample of a study of shared clonotypes between healthy human individuals. Produced via immunoSEQ multiplex PCR; TCRdb's table is partial and in-frame only. Counted here are some 2.1 million clones, roughly 95% occurring once; the ten biggest clones make up around 1.1%. The source material was naive CD8+ T cells sorted from blood. These receptors were collected from a man aged 18-30 years in good health. CDR3s include the opening cysteine and the closing phenylalanine or tryptophan. Each record gives: J gene, clone size, V gene, D gene, CDR3 protein, CDR3 DNA. The D gene is left open where the match is weak. Clone size, where shown, is once, few, many, or a class for clones that have expanded.

J gene: TRBJ1-2
clone size: .
V gene: TRBV2
D gene: .
CDR3 protein: CASSGGYTYGYTF
CDR3 DNA: TGTGCCAGCAGCGGAGGCTACACCTATGGCTACACCTTC

J gene: TRBJ2-5
clone size: few
V gene: TRBV4-1
D gene: TRBD2
CDR3 protein: CASSPELAGGMETQYF
CDR3 DNA: TGCGCCAGCAGCCCCGAATTAGCGGGGGGCATGGAGACCCAGTACTTC

J gene: TRBJ2-2
clone size: .
V gene: TRBV27
D gene: TRBD2
CDR3 protein: CASGGTKNTGELFF
CDR3 DNA: TGTGCCAGCGGGGGGACTAAGAACACCGGGGAGCTGTTTTTT

J gene: TRBJ2-7
clone size: .
V gene: TRBV7-6
D gene: .
CDR3 protein: CASGGTPSEQYF
CDR3 DNA: TGTGCCAGCGGGGGGACACCCAGCGAGCAGTACTTC

J gene: TRBJ2-6
clone size: .
V gene: TRBV19
D gene: TRBD2
CDR3 protein: CASHSGGEVNVLTF
CDR3 DNA: TGTGCCAGTCATAGCGGGGGGGAGGTCAACGTCCTGACTTTC

J gene: TRBJ2-7
clone size: .
V gene: TRBV10-2
D gene: .
CDR3 protein: CASWGGAHEQYF
CDR3 DNA: TGCGCCAGCTGGGGGGGGGCCCACGAGCAGTACTTC

J gene: TRBJ1-6
clone size: .
V gene: TRBV7-9
D gene: .
CDR3 protein: CASSLGGSPLHF
CDR3 DNA: TGTGCCAGCAGCTTAGGCGGCTCACCCCTCCACTTT

J gene: TRBJ2-1
clone size: .
V gene: TRBV29-1
D gene: .
CDR3 protein: CSVGDTVSYNEQFF
CDR3 DNA: TGCAGCGTTGGGGACACCGTCTCCTACAATGAGCAGTTCTTC

J gene: TRBJ2-7
clone size: .
V gene: TRBV7-9
D gene: .
CDR3 protein: CASSPTLLDRTEEQYF
CDR3 DNA: TGTGCCAGCAGCCCGACTTTACTAGACAGGACGGAGGAGCAGTACTTC

J gene: TRBJ2-5
clone size: .
V gene: TRBV5-4
D gene: TRBD2
CDR3 protein: CASSLLAGEETQYF
CDR3 DNA: TGTGCCAGCAGCTTGTTGGCGGGGGAAGAGACCCAGTACTTC

J gene: TRBJ2-2
clone size: .
V gene: TRBV5-1
D gene: .
CDR3 protein: CASSLADLRGMDTGELFF
CDR3 DNA: TGCGCCAGCAGCTTGGCCGACCTGCGAGGGATGGACACCGGGGAGCTGTTTTTT

J gene: TRBJ2-1
clone size: once
V gene: TRBV2
D gene: TRBD2
CDR3 protein: CASLGLAGALSYNEQFF
CDR3 DNA: TGTGCCAGCCTGGGACTAGCGGGGGCCCTCTCCTACAATGAGCAGTTCTTC

J gene: TRBJ2-7
clone size: .
V gene: TRBV9
D gene: .
CDR3 protein: CASAPEWSSYEQYF
CDR3 DNA: TGTGCCAGCGCTCCAGAGTGGAGCTCCTACGAGCAGTACTTC

J gene: TRBJ1-1
clone size: .
V gene: TRBV27
D gene: .
CDR3 protein: CASSLGTPITTEAFF
CDR3 DNA: TGTGCCAGCAGTCTAGGGACACCAATTACGACTGAAGCTTTCTTT

J gene: TRBJ2-5
clone size: .
V gene: TRBV7-9
D gene: TRBD2
CDR3 protein: CASSPRLAGRETQYF
CDR3 DNA: TGTGCCAGCAGCCCGCGGCTAGCGGGGCGGGAGACCCAGTACTTC

J gene: TRBJ1-5
clone size: .
V gene: TRBV19
D gene: TRBD1
CDR3 protein: CASNGQGFQPQHF
CDR3 DNA: TGTGCCAGTAACGGACAGGGGTTTCAGCCCCAGCATTTT

J gene: TRBJ2-5
clone size: .
V gene: TRBV10-2
D gene: TRBD2
CDR3 protein: CASRGLAGIWETQYF
CDR3 DNA: TGCGCCAGCAGGGGACTAGCGGGAATATGGGAGACCCAGTACTTC

J gene: TRBJ1-4
clone size: .
V gene: TRBV21-1
D gene: .
CDR3 protein: CASSTPGQGNEKLFF
CDR3 DNA: TGTGCCAGCAGCACACCGGGACAGGGGAATGAAAAACTGTTTTTT

J gene: TRBJ2-2
clone size: .
V gene: TRBV5-6
D gene: .
CDR3 protein: CASSLAEQGFTGELFF
CDR3 DNA: TGTGCCAGCAGCTTGGCCGAACAGGGATTCACCGGGGAGCTGTTTTTT

J gene: TRBJ2-7
clone size: .
V gene: TRBV9
D gene: .
CDR3 protein: CASSVAGTFDEQYF
CDR3 DNA: TGTGCCAGCAGCGTAGCCGGGACTTTTGACGAGCAGTACTTC

J gene: TRBJ2-7
clone size: once
V gene: TRBV7-9
D gene: TRBD1
CDR3 protein: CASRTGGNEQYF
CDR3 DNA: TGTGCCAGCCGGACAGGGGGTAACGAGCAGTACTTC

J gene: TRBJ1-2
clone size: .
V gene: TRBV25-1
D gene: .
CDR3 protein: CASSESRSRGYTF
CDR3 DNA: TGTGCCAGCAGTGAATCACGCAGTCGGGGCTACACCTTC

J gene: TRBJ2-7
clone size: .
V gene: TRBV27
D gene: TRBD1
CDR3 protein: CASGDRGSYEQYF
CDR3 DNA: TGTGCCAGCGGCGACAGGGGATCCTACGAGCAGTACTTC

J gene: TRBJ2-5
clone size: .
V gene: TRBV7-9
D gene: .
CDR3 protein: CASSLVIAGQGQETQYF
CDR3 DNA: TGTGCCAGCAGCTTAGTTATAGCGGGACAGGGCCAAGAGACCCAGTACTTC

J gene: TRBJ2-1
clone size: .
V gene: TRBV27
D gene: .
CDR3 protein: CASSPVWGEQFF
CDR3 DNA: TGTGCCAGCAGTCCCGTTTGGGGTGAGCAGTTCTTC

J gene: TRBJ1-1
clone size: .
V gene: TRBV11-2
D gene: .
CDR3 protein: CASSLDRGEEAFF
CDR3 DNA: TGTGCCAGCAGCTTAGACAGGGGCGAAGAAGCTTTCTTT

J gene: TRBJ2-2
clone size: .
V gene: TRBV7-9
D gene: .
CDR3 protein: CASSWGSNTGELFF
CDR3 DNA: TGTGCCAGCAGCTGGGGGTCGAACACCGGGGAGCTGTTTTTT

J gene: TRBJ1-2
clone size: .
V gene: TRBV4-1
D gene: .
CDR3 protein: CASSHRDGYGYTF
CDR3 DNA: TGCGCCAGCAGCCACAGGGACGGCTATGGCTACACCTTC

J gene: TRBJ2-7
clone size: .
V gene: TRBV2
D gene: .
CDR3 protein: CASSEMAGSYEQYF
CDR3 DNA: TGTGCCAGCAGTGAGATGGCGGGTTCCTACGAGCAGTACTTC

J gene: TRBJ1-4
clone size: .
V gene: TRBV30
D gene: .
CDR3 protein: CAWNTGTGMELFF
CDR3 DNA: TGTGCCTGGAATACAGGGACGGGTATGGAACTGTTTTTT

J gene: TRBJ1-6
clone size: .
V gene: TRBV2
D gene: TRBD1
CDR3 protein: CASSDPTGTGHSPLHF
CDR3 DNA: TGTGCCAGCAGTGACCCCACCGGGACAGGGCATTCACCCCTCCACTTT

J gene: TRBJ2-7
clone size: .
V gene: TRBV28
D gene: .
CDR3 protein: CASSQQDRSPYEQYF
CDR3 DNA: TGTGCCAGCAGTCAACAGGACCGATCCCCCTACGAGCAGTACTTC

J gene: TRBJ2-3
clone size: .
V gene: TRBV6-1
D gene: TRBD2
CDR3 protein: CASSEMGGTSPSYTDTQYF
CDR3 DNA: TGTGCCAGCAGTGAAATGGGTGGGACTAGCCCTTCCTATACAGATACGCAGTATTTT

J gene: TRBJ2-5
clone size: .
V gene: TRBV7-9
D gene: .
CDR3 protein: CASSLYGGLGETQYF
CDR3 DNA: TGTGCCAGCAGCTTATACGGGGGGCTCGGAGAGACCCAGTACTTC

J gene: TRBJ2-1
clone size: .
V gene: TRBV9
D gene: .
CDR3 protein: CASSSTRSWNEQFF
CDR3 DNA: TGTGCCAGCAGCAGTACACGGAGTTGGAATGAGCAGTTCTTC

J gene: TRBJ2-6
clone size: .
V gene: TRBV28
D gene: .
CDR3 protein: CASSLYVGSGANVLTF
CDR3 DNA: TGTGCCAGCAGTTTATATGTGGGTTCTGGGGCCAACGTCCTGACTTTC

J gene: TRBJ1-4
clone size: .
V gene: TRBV13
D gene: .
CDR3 protein: CASSSGGSNEKLFF
CDR3 DNA: TGTGCCAGCAGCTCCGGGGGCAGTAACGAAAAACTGTTTTTT

J gene: TRBJ1-5
clone size: .
V gene: TRBV7-9
D gene: .
CDR3 protein: CASSDQDHRGGDQPQHF
CDR3 DNA: TGTGCCAGCAGCGATCAAGACCACCGAGGCGGTGATCAGCCCCAGCATTTT

J gene: TRBJ2-1
clone size: .
V gene: TRBV4-3
D gene: TRBD2
CDR3 protein: CASSQDSGNSYNEQFF
CDR3 DNA: TGCGCCAGCAGCCAAGATAGCGGGAATTCCTACAATGAGCAGTTCTTC

J gene: TRBJ2-7
clone size: .
V gene: TRBV7-9
D gene: TRBD1
CDR3 protein: CASSAPGQGVYEQYF
CDR3 DNA: TGTGCCAGCAGCGCACCGGGACAGGGGGTTTACGAGCAGTACTTC

J gene: TRBJ2-2
clone size: .
V gene: TRBV4-1
D gene: .
CDR3 protein: CASSQDLEGARSGELFF
CDR3 DNA: TGCGCCAGCAGCCAAGATCTGGAGGGAGCACGGTCCGGGGAGCTGTTTTTT